This T cell receptor beta chain was identified in a study of T cell responses to AZD1222 COVID-19 vaccine. Looking at the study overall: Second-dose recipients at about 4 or about 12 weeks were treated as one pooled group.

TCRdb's copy holds only in-frame clones and misses some; the assay was immunoSEQ multiplex PCR. The table lists more than 95,000 clones, 90% of them singletons. Study-wide results and limits: Clonal diversity was possibly underestimated; the donors were predominantly white British and more often female.

Turning to this clone: What it recognizes is unknown.

The V segment lost 10 bases and the J segment 4 bases; nucleotides outside the gene matches: 10. This CDR3 contains 13 residues. CDR1 is SGHNT and CDR2 is YYREEE in the germline V gene (reference sequence). The sequence derives from an adult in good health. Sequencing used peripheral blood, obtained on day 0 of AZD1222 vaccination. The chain couples TRBV5-4 to TRBJ2-7; 8 nucleotides line up with TRBD2. The CDR3 bases are TGTGCCGGTTCTAGCGGGTTTGGTTACGAGCAGTACTTC. Encoded protein: CAGSSGFGYEQYF.